These T cell receptor beta chains were read from a single sample in a study of response to subunit inactivated influenza vaccine. From the RT-PCR reads, TCRdb called clonotypes with MiXCR, one entry per CDR3 protein. The sample has roughly 190,000 distinct CDR3 sequences, about 15% seen once. The material was CD8+ T cells sorted from PBMCs, obtained around 5 days after vaccination. These receptors were obtained from a middle-aged man who received an inactivated influenza vaccine. The CDR3 runs from the conserved cysteine through the conserved F or W. A D gene is named only where the DNA matches it firmly.

J gene,V gene,D gene,CDR3 protein
TRBJ2-3,TRBV5-6,TRBD2,CASSRTSGPPRDTQYF
TRBJ2-1,TRBV28,-,CASSYRDNPNNEQFF
TRBJ1-1,TRBV5-1,-,CASSLKQGNTEAFF
TRBJ2-7,TRBV20-1,-,CSASDWSSYEQYF
TRBJ2-3,TRBV4-2,TRBD2,CASSQAPSGVTDTQYF
TRBJ1-1,TRBV20-1,-,CSARTYGENTEAFF
TRBJ2-7,TRBV4-2,TRBD1,CASSSGQGPYEQYF
TRBJ2-7,TRBV29-1,TRBD2,CSVSGVGNEQYF
TRBJ2-3,TRBV7-3,TRBD2,CASSLLGLAADTQYF
TRBJ1-6,TRBV12-3/TRBV12-4,-,CASSLLGTNSPLHF
TRBJ2-1,TRBV5-1,-,CASSLGHFGAGGNEQFF
TRBJ2-3,TRBV27,TRBD2,CASSLSLGLAREAQYF
TRBJ2-7,TRBV2,-,CASGEDPYEQYF
TRBJ2-7,TRBV15,TRBD1,CATSNPRQGSYEQYF
TRBJ2-7,TRBV6-2/TRBV6-3,-,CASRLGPGVADYEQYF
TRBJ2-2,TRBV11-1,TRBD1,CASSHPPRPQGEVTGELFF
TRBJ2-5,TRBV28,-,CASSLQGGGFQETQYF
TRBJ1-1,TRBV6-6,TRBD1,CASSPDRVEAFF
TRBJ2-1,TRBV7-2,TRBD2,CASSLAKREIGNEQFF
TRBJ2-3,TRBV3-1,TRBD1,CASSQVRNRGPDTQYF
TRBJ2-1,TRBV24-1,TRBD1,CATSSERTGEPSYNEQFF
TRBJ2-7,TRBV4-3,TRBD2,CASSQDLAGNYEQYF
TRBJ1-1,TRBV20-1,-,CSAPDISKGNTEAFF
TRBJ2-1,TRBV4-2,-,CASSPLSSGDEQFF
TRBJ2-7,TRBV24-1,-,CATRSPQGNIPYEQYF
TRBJ2-2,TRBV12-3/TRBV12-4,-,CASSLPMTGSFFLNTGELFF
TRBJ2-3,TRBV20-1,TRBD1,CSAKDRGHSDTQYF
TRBJ2-1,TRBV15,-,CATSRLLGGEQFF
TRBJ2-7,TRBV30,TRBD1,CAWGQALSYEQYF
TRBJ2-7,TRBV4-1,TRBD1,CASSQVGTGGREQYF
TRBJ2-7,TRBV20-1,TRBD1,CSATGTGVEQYF
TRBJ2-7,TRBV27,TRBD1,CASSLSPPTGQGAYEQYF
TRBJ2-1,TRBV12-3/TRBV12-4,-,CASSHYNEQFF
TRBJ2-6,TRBV5-1,TRBD1,CASSLGDRGLFSGANVLTF
TRBJ1-1,TRBV7-9,-,CASSLVGWGVFF
TRBJ2-1,TRBV20-1,TRBD2,CSAIPQGFTSGANEQFF
TRBJ2-3,TRBV28,TRBD2,CASSLGLAGTDTQYF
TRBJ2-7,TRBV28,TRBD1,CASSAGQGPYEQYF
TRBJ1-2,TRBV29-1,TRBD1,CSVQQGFGDYGYTF
TRBJ2-2,TRBV12-3/TRBV12-4,-,CASSTWEGDTGELFF